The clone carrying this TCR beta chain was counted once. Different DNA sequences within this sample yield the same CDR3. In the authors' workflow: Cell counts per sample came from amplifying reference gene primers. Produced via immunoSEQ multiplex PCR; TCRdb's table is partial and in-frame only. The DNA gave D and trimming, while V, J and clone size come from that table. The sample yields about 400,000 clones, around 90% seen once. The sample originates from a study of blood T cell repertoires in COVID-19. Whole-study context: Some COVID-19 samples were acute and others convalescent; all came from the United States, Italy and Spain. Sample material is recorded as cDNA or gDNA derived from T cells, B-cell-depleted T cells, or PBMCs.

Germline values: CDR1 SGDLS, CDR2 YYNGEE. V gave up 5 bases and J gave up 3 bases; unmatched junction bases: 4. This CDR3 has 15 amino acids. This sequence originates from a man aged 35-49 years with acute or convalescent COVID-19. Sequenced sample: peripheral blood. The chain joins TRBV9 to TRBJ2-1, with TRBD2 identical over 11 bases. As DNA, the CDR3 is TGTGCCAGCAGTGCCGGGACTAGCGGCTACAATGAGCAGTTCTTC. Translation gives CASSAGTSGYNEQFF.